This is a list of T cell receptor beta chains from one sample in a study of beta chain features in type 1 diabetes. The assay was immunoSEQ multiplex PCR, and TCRdb's table has in-frame clones only and misses some. This sample has about 340,000 clones, with less than 9.5% found just once. The specimen was central memory CD4+ T cells from blood. The receptor source for this set is a woman younger than 35 in good health. CDR3s include the opening cysteine and the closing phenylalanine or tryptophan. The D gene is left open where the match is weak. A clone size is listed for some rows: how often the clone was seen (once, few, many), or a class if it is expanded.

J,V,size,D,CDR3,DNA
TRBJ1-4,TRBV7-9,-,-,CASSKGTGKEKLFF,TGTGCCAGCAGCAAAGGGACCGGAAAAGAAAAACTGTTTTTT
TRBJ2-1,TRBV7-2,few,-,CASSNPEGSYNEQFF,TGTGCCAGCAGCAATCCAGAGGGCTCCTACAATGAGCAGTTCTTC
TRBJ2-7,TRBV28,many,TRBD2,CASSLSAGGSLYEQYF,TGTGCCAGCAGTTTATCCGCCGGCGGGAGTCTCTACGAGCAGTACTTC
TRBJ2-1,TRBV29-1,-,TRBD2,CSVEPTPGLAGAPHNEQFF,TGCAGCGTTGAACCCACCCCGGGACTAGCGGGAGCCCCCCACAATGAGCAGTTCTTC
TRBJ1-2,TRBV25-1,-,TRBD1,CASGGQAGGYTF,TGTGCCAGCGGAGGACAGGCGGGGGGCTACACCTTC
TRBJ2-3,TRBV5-1,-,-,CASSQSTGVADTQYF,TGCGCCAGCAGCCAATCGACGGGGGTGGCAGATACGCAGTATTTT
TRBJ2-7,TRBV6-5,few,-,CASSYTLGYEQYF,TGTGCCAGCAGTTACACCTTGGGCTACGAGCAGTACTTC
TRBJ2-5,TRBV5-1,-,-,CASSLGRDSGSKYF,TGCGCCAGCAGCCTGGGCCGGGACTCCGGTTCTAAGTACTTC
TRBJ1-5,TRBV28,many,TRBD1,CASKRGQSNQPQHF,TGTGCCAGTAAACGGGGACAGAGCAATCAGCCCCAGCATTTT
TRBJ2-1,TRBV11-2,once,TRBD2,CASSLFSSGSSEQFF,TGTGCCAGCAGCTTATTTTCTAGCGGGAGTTCTGAGCAGTTCTTC
TRBJ2-3,TRBV7-9,-,TRBD2,CASSSFIAGSTDTQYF,TGTGCCAGCAGCTCTTTTATAGCGGGAAGCACAGATACGCAGTATTTT
TRBJ2-7,TRBV6-1,few,-,CASSEIGVTYEQYF,TGTGCCAGCAGTGAAATCGGGGTTACGTACGAGCAGTACTTC
TRBJ1-1,TRBV6-5,many,-,CASSQQGHTEAFF,TGTGCCAGCAGTCAACAGGGTCACACTGAAGCTTTCTTT
TRBJ1-3,TRBV6-6,few,-,CASRTAAGNTIYF,TGTGCCAGCCGGACGGCAGCTGGAAACACCATATATTTT